The 3 T cell receptor beta chains in this list originate from one sample, sequenced in a study of cytomegalovirus exposure and HLA in healthy donors. Profiling relied on immunoSEQ multiplex PCR, and the TCRdb table lists in-frame clones only, not all of them. The sample yields about 130,000 clones, around 95% seen once. The material sequenced was PBMCs. The receptors originated from a man younger than 35 in good health and CMV-seronegative.

This clone was observed once. The V gene is TRBV6-5, the J gene TRBJ2-1; 9 bases map to TRBD2. V lost 6 bases and J lost 10; bases outside the gene matches: 13. The CDR3 is 15 amino acids. CDR1 is MNHEY, CDR2 SVGAGI, per germline. The CDR3 sequence is CASRFPLAGSGEQFF. For the CDR3, the DNA is TGTGCCAGCAGGTTTCCACTAGCGGGCAGCGGCGAGCAGTTCTTC.

V is TRBV4-2 and J is TRBJ2-7, with D tentatively TRBD2 (5 bases). The germline V gene encodes CDR1 LGHNA and CDR2 YNFKEQ. Trimming took off 0 bases at V and 3 bases at J, with 15 bases between the two ends. The CDR3 is 16 amino acids. The CDR3 loop reads CASSQEVGGSNYEQYF. In DNA, the CDR3 is TGTGCCAGCAGCCAAGAGGTTGGAGGCAGCAACTACGAGCAGTACTTC.

V usage is TRBV30 and J usage is TRBJ2-7; 11 bases agree with TRBD2. This CDR3 is 14 amino acids long. CDR1 and CDR2 from the germline V gene are GTSNPN and SVGIG (reference sequence). V gave up 1 base and J gave up 7 bases; unmatched junction bases: 6. The DNA for the CDR3 is TGTGCCTGGAGTGAGGTAGCGGGAGGGGAAGAGCAGTACTTC. This codes for CAWSEVAGGEEQYF.